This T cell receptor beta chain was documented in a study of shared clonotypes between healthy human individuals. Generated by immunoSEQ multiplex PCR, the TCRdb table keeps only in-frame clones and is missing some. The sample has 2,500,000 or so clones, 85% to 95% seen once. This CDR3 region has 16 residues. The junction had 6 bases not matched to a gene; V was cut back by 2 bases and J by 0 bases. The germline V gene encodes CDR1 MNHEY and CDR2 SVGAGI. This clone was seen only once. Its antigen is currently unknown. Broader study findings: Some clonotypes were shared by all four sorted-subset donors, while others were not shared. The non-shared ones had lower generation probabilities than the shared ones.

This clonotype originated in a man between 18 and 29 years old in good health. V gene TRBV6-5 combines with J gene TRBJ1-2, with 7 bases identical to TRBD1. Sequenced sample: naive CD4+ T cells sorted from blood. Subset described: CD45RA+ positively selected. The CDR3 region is CASSYDRVLANYGYTF. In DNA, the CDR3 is TGTGCCAGCAGTTACGACAGGGTTTTGGCTAACTATGGCTACACCTTC.